Listed here are 7 T cell receptor beta chains from one sample, sequenced in a study of response to subunit inactivated influenza vaccine. One entry per CDR3 protein results from TCRdb running MiXCR on the RT-PCR reads. In the table there are about 500,000 distinct CDR3 sequences, 16% of which are singletons. Specimen: CD4+ T cells sorted from PBMCs, collected less than 25 months after vaccination. The receptors were sampled from a man aged 45 to 70 who received an inactivated influenza vaccine.

The J gene is TRBJ1-5, the V gene TRBV6-1; TRBD1 agrees at 8 bases. The CDR3 runs 17 residues. V shed 4 bases, J shed 0 bases, and the junction held 8 bases outside the gene matches. CDR1 and CDR2 from the germline V gene are MNHNS and SASEGT. The CDR3 DNA reads TGTGCCAGCAGTGGCCTCAGGGGGCGGGATAGCAATCAGCCCCAGCATTTT. This translates into CASSGLRGRDSNQPQHF.

This clonotype was found a few times. CDR3 sequence: CSGRRDIGSGNTIYF. The DNA of the CDR3 is TGCAGTGGAAGGAGGGACATCGGCTCTGGAAACACCATATATTTT. The chain couples TRBV20-1 to TRBJ1-3, with D possibly being TRBD1 (6 bases). Trimming took off 7 bases at V and 0 bases at J, with 16 bases between the two ends. Germline-derived CDR1 and CDR2 are DFQATT and SNEGSKA (reference sequence). The CDR3 contains 15 residues.

This clonotype was seen a handful of times. J is TRBJ2-5 and V is TRBV4-3; D gene ambiguous. Germline-derived CDR1 and CDR2 are LGHNA and YSLEER. V was clipped by 5 bases and J by 3 bases, with 10 bases between them. The CDR3 totals 13 residues. The CDR3 DNA is TGCGCCAGCAGCAAGGACGTAAAAGAGACCCAGTACTTC. Translating gives CASSKDVKETQYF.

This clonotype has a count of ten or more. The CDR3 here is CASSLRINYGYTF. For the CDR3, the DNA is TGCGCCAGCAGCTTGAGGATCAACTATGGCTACACCTTC. The chain has TRBV5-1 and TRBJ1-2; no reliable D call. The V end was cut by 1 base, the J end by 2 bases, with 6 bases between. The CDR3 is 13 amino acids. The germline gives CDR1 SGHRS, CDR2 YFSETQ.

This clonotype was picked up a small number of times. The J gene is TRBJ2-4, the V gene TRBV4-1; no definite D call. CDR1 and CDR2 (germline): MGHRA, YSYEKL. Trimming left V 4 bases short and J 0 bases short, with 13 bases between. The CDR3 has 16 residues. Here the CDR3 reads CASSRDWLLAKNIQYF. The CDR3 nucleotides read TGCGCCAGCAGCCGCGACTGGCTCCTAGCCAAAAACATTCAGTACTTC.

The chain has TRBV6-1 and TRBJ2-1; TRBD1 or TRBD2 may be the D gene (5 bases each). CDR3 length: 15 amino acids. Trimming cost V 6 bases and J 2 bases, with 14 bases left between them. Germline V CDR1 and CDR2: MNHNS, SASEGT. CDR3 in DNA: TGTGCCAGCAGACAATCGGGACCGACCTACAATGAGCAGTTCTTC. Its protein product is CASRQSGPTYNEQFF.

A few counts support this clonotype. V gene TRBV5-1 combines with J gene TRBJ1-5, with D uncertain. The CDR3 runs 17 residues. V was shortened by 0 bases and J by 2 bases, with 15 bases between the two germline ends. Germline V lookup: CDR1 SGHRS, CDR2 YFSETQ. CDR3 coding DNA: TGCGCCAGCAGCTTGGGACGTTCGGGCCTGGGCAATCAGCCCCAGCATTTT. Encoded protein: CASSLGRSGLGNQPQHF. Using reference TRBV5-1 and TRBJ1-5 for the parts outside the CDR3, the full variable domain is KAGVTQTPRYLIKTRGQQVTLSCSPISGHRSVSWYQQTPGQGLQFLFEYFSETQRNKGNFPGRFSGRQFSNSRSEMNVSTLELGDSALYLCASSLGRSGLGNQPQHFGDGTRLSIL.